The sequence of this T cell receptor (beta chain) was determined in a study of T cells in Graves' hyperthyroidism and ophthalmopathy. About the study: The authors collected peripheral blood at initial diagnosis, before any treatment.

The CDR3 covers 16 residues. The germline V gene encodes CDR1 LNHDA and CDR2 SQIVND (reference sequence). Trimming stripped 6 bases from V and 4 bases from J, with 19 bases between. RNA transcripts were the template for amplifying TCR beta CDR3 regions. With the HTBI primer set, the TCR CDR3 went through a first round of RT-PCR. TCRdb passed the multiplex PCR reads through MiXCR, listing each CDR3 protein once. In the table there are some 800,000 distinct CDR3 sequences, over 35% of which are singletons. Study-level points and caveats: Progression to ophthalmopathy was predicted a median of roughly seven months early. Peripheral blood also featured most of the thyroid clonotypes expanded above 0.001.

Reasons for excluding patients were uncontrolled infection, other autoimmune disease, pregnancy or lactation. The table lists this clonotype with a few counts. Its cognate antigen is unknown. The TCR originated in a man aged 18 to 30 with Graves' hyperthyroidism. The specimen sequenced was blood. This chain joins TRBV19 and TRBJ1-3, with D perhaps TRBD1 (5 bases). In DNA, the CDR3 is TGTGCCAGTAGCAGCACACCGAGGGGATCCGGAAACACCATATATTTT. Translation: CASSSTPRGSGNTIYF.